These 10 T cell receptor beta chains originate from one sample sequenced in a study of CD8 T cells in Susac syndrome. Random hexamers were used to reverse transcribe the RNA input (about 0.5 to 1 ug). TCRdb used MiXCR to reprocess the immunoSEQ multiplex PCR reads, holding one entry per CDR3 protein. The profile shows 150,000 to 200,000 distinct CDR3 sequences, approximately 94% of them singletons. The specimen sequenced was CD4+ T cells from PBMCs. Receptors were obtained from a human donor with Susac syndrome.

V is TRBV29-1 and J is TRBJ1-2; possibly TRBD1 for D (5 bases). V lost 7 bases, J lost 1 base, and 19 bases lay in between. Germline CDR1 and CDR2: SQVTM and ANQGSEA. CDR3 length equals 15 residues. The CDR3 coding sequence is TGCAGCGGAGGAGGGGTCTTGGGTGATAACTATGGCTACACCTTC. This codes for CSGGGVLGDNYGYTF.

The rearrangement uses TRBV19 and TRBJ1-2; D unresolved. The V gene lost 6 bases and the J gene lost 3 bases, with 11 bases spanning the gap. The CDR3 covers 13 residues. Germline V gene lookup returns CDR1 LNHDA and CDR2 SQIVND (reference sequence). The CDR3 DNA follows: TGTGCCAGTAGATGGAGGGCAGACTATGGCTACACCTTC. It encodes CASRWRADYGYTF.

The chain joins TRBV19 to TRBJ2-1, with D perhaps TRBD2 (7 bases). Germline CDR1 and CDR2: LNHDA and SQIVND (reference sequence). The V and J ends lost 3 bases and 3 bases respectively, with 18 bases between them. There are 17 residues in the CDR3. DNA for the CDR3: TGTGCCAGTAGTATCCGAGAGGGGGGGATCCTCTACAATGAGCAGTTCTTC. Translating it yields CASSIREGGILYNEQFF.

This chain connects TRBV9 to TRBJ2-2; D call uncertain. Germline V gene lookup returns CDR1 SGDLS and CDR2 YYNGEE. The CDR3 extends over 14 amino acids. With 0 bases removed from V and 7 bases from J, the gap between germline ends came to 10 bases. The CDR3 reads CASSVATLGGELFF. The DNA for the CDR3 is TGTGCCAGCAGCGTAGCTACTCTCGGCGGGGAGCTGTTTTTT.

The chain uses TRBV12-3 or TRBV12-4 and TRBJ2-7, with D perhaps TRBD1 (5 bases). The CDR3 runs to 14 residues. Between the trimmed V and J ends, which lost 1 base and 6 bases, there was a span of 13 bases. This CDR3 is CASSLVQGSSEQYF. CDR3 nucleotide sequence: TGTGCCAGCAGTTTAGTGCAGGGAAGTAGCGAGCAGTACTTC.

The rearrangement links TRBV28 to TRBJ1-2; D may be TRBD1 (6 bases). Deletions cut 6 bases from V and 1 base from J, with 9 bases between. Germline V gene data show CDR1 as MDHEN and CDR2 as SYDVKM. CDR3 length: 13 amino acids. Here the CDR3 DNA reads TGTGCCAGCAGCATCAGGGGTAACTATGGCTACACCTTC. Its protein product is CASSIRGNYGYTF.

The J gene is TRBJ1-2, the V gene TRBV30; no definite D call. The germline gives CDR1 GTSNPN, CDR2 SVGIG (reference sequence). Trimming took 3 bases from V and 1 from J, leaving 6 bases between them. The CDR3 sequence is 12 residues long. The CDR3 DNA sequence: TGTGCCTGGAGGGGCCGTAACTATGGCTACACCTTC. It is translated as CAWRGRNYGYTF.

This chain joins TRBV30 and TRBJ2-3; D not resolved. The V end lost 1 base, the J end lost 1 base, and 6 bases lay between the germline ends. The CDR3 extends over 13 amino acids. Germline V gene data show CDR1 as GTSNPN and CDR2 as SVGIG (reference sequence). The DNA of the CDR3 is TGTGCCTGGAGTGACGGCCGCACAGATACGCAGTATTTT. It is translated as CAWSDGRTDTQYF.

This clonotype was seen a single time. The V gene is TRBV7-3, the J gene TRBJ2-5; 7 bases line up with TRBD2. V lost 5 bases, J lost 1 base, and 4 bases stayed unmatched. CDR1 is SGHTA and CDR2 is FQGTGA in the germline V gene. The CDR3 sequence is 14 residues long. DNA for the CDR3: TGTGCCAGCAGCGCGCGCGGGGGCCAAGAGACCCAGTACTTC. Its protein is CASSARGGQETQYF.

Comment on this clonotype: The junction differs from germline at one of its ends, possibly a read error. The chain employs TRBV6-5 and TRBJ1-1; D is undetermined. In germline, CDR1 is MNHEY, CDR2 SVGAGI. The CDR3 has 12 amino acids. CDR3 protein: CTSSYSNSEAFF. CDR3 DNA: TGTACCAGCAGTTACTCGAATTCTGAAGCTTTCTTT.